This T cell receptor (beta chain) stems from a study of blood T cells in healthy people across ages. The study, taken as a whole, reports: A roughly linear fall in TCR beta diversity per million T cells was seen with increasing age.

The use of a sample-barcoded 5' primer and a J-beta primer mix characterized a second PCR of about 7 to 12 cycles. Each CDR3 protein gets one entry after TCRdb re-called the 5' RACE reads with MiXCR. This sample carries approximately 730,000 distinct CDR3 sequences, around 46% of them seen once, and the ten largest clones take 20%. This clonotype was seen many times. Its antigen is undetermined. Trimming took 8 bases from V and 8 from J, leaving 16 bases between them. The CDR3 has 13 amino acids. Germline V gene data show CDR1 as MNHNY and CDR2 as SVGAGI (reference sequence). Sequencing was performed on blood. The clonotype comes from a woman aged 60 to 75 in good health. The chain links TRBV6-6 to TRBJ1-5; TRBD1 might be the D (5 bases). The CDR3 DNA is TGTGCCAGCCTCCCCGGGACGGATGAGCCCCAGCATTTT. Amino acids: CASLPGTDEPQHF.